This is a list of T cell receptor beta chains from one sample in a study of cytomegalovirus exposure and HLA in healthy donors. Sequencing was performed with immunoSEQ multiplex PCR; in TCRdb, only in-frame clones are kept and a portion is missing. The sample yields fewer than 250,000 clones, approximately 90% seen once. The specimen sequenced was PBMCs. These receptors originate from a man aged 18 to 29 in good health and CMV-seronegative. The CDR3 runs from the conserved cysteine through the conserved F or W. The D gene is left open where the match is weak. The size of a clone is reported for some rows only, either as once, few or many, or as a class for expanded clones.

d_gene	v_gene	abundance	j_gene	CDR3nt	CDR3aa
TRBD1	TRBV2	.	TRBJ1-4	TGTGCCAGCACCCAACAGGACAGGGCCGGGGAAAAACTGTTTTTT	CASTQQDRAGEKLFF
TRBD1	TRBV2	.	TRBJ2-7	TGTGCCAGCAGTCCCGGGACAGGGAATCACGAGCAGTACTTC	CASSPGTGNHEQYF
TRBD1	TRBV7-3	.	TRBJ2-1	TGTGCCAGCAGCGTGAGTATCGGACAGGTTGACAATGAGCAGTTCTTC	CASSVSIGQVDNEQFF
.	TRBV18	.	TRBJ2-3	TGTGCCAGCTCACCACCGGCGGGGGCGTGGGATACGCAGTATTTT	CASSPPAGAWDTQYF
.	TRBV4-3	.	TRBJ2-6	TGCGCCAGCAGCCGGGACTCCTCCAGCTCTGGGGCCAACGTCCTGACTTTC	CASSRDSSSSGANVLTF
TRBD2	TRBV6-4	.	TRBJ2-2	TGTGCCAGCAGTGAAGCGGGAGAAAACACCGGGGAGCTGTTTTTT	CASSEAGENTGELFF
TRBD1	TRBV5-8	.	TRBJ2-7	TGTGCCAGCAGCGGCAGGGGGTACGAGCAGTACTTC	CASSGRGYEQYF
.	TRBV5-1	once	TRBJ2-1	TGCGCCAGCAGCTTGGGGCTGGACAATGAGCAGTTCTTC	CASSLGLDNEQFF
.	TRBV7-2	.	TRBJ2-7	TGTGCCAGCAGCCCCCGACCCGCCCGGGCGGGGCAGTACTTC	CASSPRPARAGQYF
TRBD1	TRBV2	.	TRBJ2-5	TGTGCCAGCAGTGACAGGGGGCAGTACCAAGAGACCCAGTACTTC	CASSDRGQYQETQYF
.	TRBV28	.	TRBJ1-1	TGTGCCAGCAGTTCACCCGACAGGGAAGCTTTCTTT	CASSSPDREAFF
TRBD1	TRBV7-9	few	TRBJ1-2	TGTGCCGGCGACAGGGCCTATCCCTTTTATGGCTACACCTTC	CAGDRAYPFYGYTF
TRBD1	TRBV6-5	few	TRBJ1-2	TGTGCCAGCAGAGGACAGGGTAGCAGGTTTGGCTACACCTTC	CASRGQGSRFGYTF
TRBD1	TRBV5-4	.	TRBJ1-5	TGTGCCAGCAGCTTAGCTCCGGGACAGGGGACACAGCCCCAGCATTTT	CASSLAPGQGTQPQHF
.	TRBV19	.	TRBJ1-5	TGTGCCAGTAGTATGGGGCAGACCCCAAATCAGCCCCAGCATTTT	CASSMGQTPNQPQHF
TRBD2	TRBV10-3	.	TRBJ2-3	TGTGCCATCAGGCTCTCAGCGGGAGTCTCAGATACGCAGTATTTT	CAIRLSAGVSDTQYF
.	TRBV4-3	.	TRBJ1-3	TGCGCCAGCAGCCAAGCTCCGTCTGGAAACACCATATATTTT	CASSQAPSGNTIYF
TRBD1	TRBV20-1	.	TRBJ2-7	TGCCAAACAGGGGCGGGCTACGAGCAGTACTTC	CQTGAGYEQYF
.	TRBV28	.	TRBJ1-3	TGTGCCAGCATCGCAGGGGACTCTGGAAACACCATATATTTT	CASIAGDSGNTIYF
TRBD2	TRBV27	.	TRBJ2-5	TGTGCCAGCAGGGCGGGGGGCCGAGAGACCCAGTACTTC	CASRAGGRETQYF
TRBD1	TRBV19	.	TRBJ2-7	TGTGCCAGTAGTATACAGGACAGGGGTTCCTACGAGCAGTACTTC	CASSIQDRGSYEQYF
TRBD2	TRBV5-1	.	TRBJ2-5	TGCGCCAGCAGCTTCCTAGCGGGGGAAGAGACCCAGTACTTC	CASSFLAGEETQYF
.	TRBV27	.	TRBJ2-6	TGTGCCAGCCGGGGCTCTGGGGCCAACGTCCTGACTTTC	CASRGSGANVLTF
.	TRBV28	once	TRBJ2-2	TGTGCCAGCAGTTTGTTCAGGGCTAACACCGGGGAGCTGTTTTTT	CASSLFRANTGELFF
.	TRBV9	.	TRBJ2-4	TGTGCCAGCAGCGTATCTGGAGGTGCCAAAAACATTCAGTACTTC	CASSVSGGAKNIQYF
TRBD1	TRBV6-5	.	TRBJ2-7	TGTGCCAGCAGGAACAGGGGCTACGAGCAGTACTTC	CASRNRGYEQYF
TRBD2	TRBV6-5	.	TRBJ2-2	TGTGCCAGCGGACTAGCCCCTACCGGGGAGCTGTTTTTT	CASGLAPTGELFF
.	TRBV7-2	.	TRBJ1-5	TGTGCCAGCAGCCCGCAGGGAAGGCAGCCCCAGCATTTT	CASSPQGRQPQHF
TRBD2	TRBV28	.	TRBJ2-1	TGTGCCAGCAGTTTCCGGGGGGGGTACAATGAGCAGTTCTTC	CASSFRGGYNEQFF
TRBD2	TRBV6-1	.	TRBJ2-2	TGTGCCAGCAGTGAGGGAGGGGCCGTCACCGGGGAGCTGTTTTTT	CASSEGGAVTGELFF
.	TRBV5-6	once	TRBJ2-7	TGTGCCAGCAGCCTCGGACTAGAGCAGTACTTC	CASSLGLEQYF
TRBD1	TRBV6-5	many	TRBJ1-1	TGTGCCAGCAGTTACCTACAGGGGGCGGGGGCTTTCTTT	CASSYLQGAGAFF
.	TRBV6-5	.	TRBJ1-6	TGTGCCAGCAGTTACTCCTTTTCACCCCTCCACTTT	CASSYSFSPLHF
TRBD1	TRBV25-1	.	TRBJ1-3	TGTGCCAGCAGCTTTAACCGGGACAGGGGGAACACCATATATTTT	CASSFNRDRGNTIYF
TRBD1	TRBV7-2	.	TRBJ1-4	TGTGCCAGCAGCCCATTCGACAGGGGTGGTCGTGAAAAACTGTTTTTT	CASSPFDRGGREKLFF
.	TRBV11-2	.	TRBJ2-5	TGTGCCAGCAGCCGCGGGGGCGGAGAGACCCAGTACTTC	CASSRGGGETQYF
.	TRBV5-1	once	TRBJ2-7	TGCGCCAGCAGCTTGGAACGCCCCGGGACTTACTCCTACGAGCAGTACTTC	CASSLERPGTYSYEQYF
.	TRBV18	.	TRBJ2-7	TGTGCCAGCCAAGGGGCGGGGGCCACGATTGGGCAGTACTTC	CASQGAGATIGQYF
.	TRBV7-2	.	TRBJ2-7	TGTGCCAGCAGCTTTGGCAGGGATATCTACGAGCAGTACTTC	CASSFGRDIYEQYF
TRBD1	TRBV27	.	TRBJ2-7	TGTGCCAGCACGGGACAGGCGACCTACGAGCAGTACTTC	CASTGQATYEQYF
.	TRBV19	.	TRBJ1-2	TGTGCCAGTAGTCACCCAGGGCGAGGATATGGCTACACCTTC	CASSHPGRGYGYTF
TRBD1	TRBV11-3	.	TRBJ2-7	TGTGCCAGCAGCTTAGGGACAGGGAGCTCCTACGAGCAGTACTTC	CASSLGTGSSYEQYF
.	TRBV11-2	.	TRBJ2-7	TGTGCCAGCAGCTTAGAGGGAAGGACACAATACCCCTACGAGCAGTACTTC	CASSLEGRTQYPYEQYF
TRBD1	TRBV7-8	.	TRBJ2-7	TGTGCCAGCAGCGCCTCCGGGACAGCCTACGAGCAGTACTTC	CASSASGTAYEQYF
TRBD2	TRBV7-9	.	TRBJ2-1	TGTGCCAGCAGCCCCTTAGCGGGGCCCGGCTACAATGAGCAGTTCTTC	CASSPLAGPGYNEQFF
TRBD2	TRBV28	.	TRBJ2-3	TGTGCCAGCAGTTTACCTAGCGGGGCTAGCACAGATACGCAGTATTTT	CASSLPSGASTDTQYF
TRBD2	TRBV28	.	TRBJ2-5	TGTGCCAGCAGTTTATATCAAAGTTTCGGGGGGGAGACCCAGTACTTC	CASSLYQSFGGETQYF
TRBD1	TRBV7-9	.	TRBJ1-1	TGTGCCAGCAGTCCCGGCGGGACAGGGGGCCGGGACACTGAAGCTTTCTTT	CASSPGGTGGRDTEAFF
.	TRBV19	.	TRBJ2-5	TGTGCCAGTATGGGGGCGACGGAGACCCAGTACTTC	CASMGATETQYF
.	TRBV10-2	few	TRBJ1-1	TGCGCCAGCAGTGAAGACAGGTGGAACACTGAAGCTTTCTTT	CASSEDRWNTEAFF
TRBD1	TRBV29-1	.	TRBJ1-1	TGCAGCGGGAAGGGGGCCTGGGACACTGAAGCTTTCTTT	CSGKGAWDTEAFF
TRBD1	TRBV28	.	TRBJ1-4	TGTGCCAGCAAACAGGGGAGTGAAAAACTGTTTTTT	CASKQGSEKLFF
.	TRBV6-5	.	TRBJ2-2	TGTGCCAGCAGTTACAGAGTCACCGGGGAGCTGTTTTTT	CASSYRVTGELFF
.	TRBV6-5	.	TRBJ2-7	TGTGCCAGCAGTTCACGGGAACAGTACGAGCAGTACTTC	CASSSREQYEQYF
.	TRBV5-1	.	TRBJ2-4	TGCGCCAGCAGCACCGCGGCAAACATTCAGTACTTC	CASSTAANIQYF
.	TRBV19	.	TRBJ2-7	TGTGCCAGTAGTATAGTTGTGAAGGGGCGGTACTTC	CASSIVVKGRYF
TRBD1	TRBV28	.	TRBJ1-5	TGTGCCAGCAGTCCCGGGACAGGGGACCAGCCCCAGCATTTT	CASSPGTGDQPQHF